The 20 T cell receptor beta chains reported below all come from one sample, sequenced in a study of T cell repertoires in cytomegalovirus infection. No antigens are known for them. MiXCR was run by TCRdb on the reads, yielding one entry per CDR3 protein. This table holds roughly 310,000 distinct CDR3 sequences, approximately 32% found once. Sequenced material: cultured PBMCs, taken from culture after CMV antigen stimulation. Receptors were obtained from a human donor in good health (CMV status not recorded). Some clones in this sample may be carry-over from other donors' samples.

The chain carries TRBV6-1 and TRBJ2-1; TRBD1 or TRBD2 may be the D gene (5 bases each). Trimming cost V 4 bases and J 8 bases, with 9 bases left between them. The CDR3 totals 12 residues. Germline V gene lookup returns CDR1 MNHNS and CDR2 SASEGT. CDR3 sequence reads: CASSVRGDEQFF. DNA of the CDR3: TGTGCCAGCAGTGTGAGGGGCGATGAGCAGTTCTTC.

This rearrangement joins TRBV28 to TRBJ2-7; 9 nucleotides align to TRBD2. Per germline, CDR1 MDHEN and CDR2 SYDVKM. V trimming: 4 bases; J trimming: 0 bases; junction bases outside the gene matches: 4. This CDR3 contains 15 residues. CDR3 amino acids: CASSSPTSGSYEQYF. The CDR3 DNA sequence: TGTGCCAGCAGTTCGCCGACTAGCGGCTCCTACGAGCAGTACTTC.

This rearrangement joins TRBV6-8 to TRBJ2-7; either TRBD1 or TRBD2 may fit D (5 bases each). Germline loops: CDR1 MNHGY, CDR2 SAAAGT. Trimming cost V 6 bases and J 7 bases, with 19 bases left between them. The CDR3 is made up of 14 amino acids. The CDR3 loop reads CASRRTGTAHEQYF. For the CDR3, the DNA is TGTGCCAGCAGACGAACCGGGACGGCTCATGAGCAGTACTTC.

There are many counts of this clonotype. This chain joins TRBV9 and TRBJ2-5, with 11 bases that match TRBD2. The CDR3 is 16 residues long. Trimming removed 3 bases from V and 5 bases from J; junction bases left unmatched: 9. The germline V gene encodes CDR1 SGDLS and CDR2 YYNGEE. CDR3 sequence reads: CASSALAGGPVETQYF. CDR3 DNA sequence: TGTGCCAGCAGCGCCTTAGCGGGAGGGCCCGTCGAGACCCAGTACTTC.

Many counts were recorded for this clonotype. The rearrangement uses TRBV4-1 and TRBJ2-6, with TRBD1 identical over 10 bases. V was clipped by 4 bases and J by 0 bases; unmatched bases: 6. CDR3 length: 18 amino acids. Germline assignment: CDR1 MGHRA and CDR2 YSYEKL. In DNA, the CDR3 is TGCGCCAGCAGCCCGGGGACAGGGGACTTCTCTGGGGCCAACGTCCTGACTTTC. Its protein is CASSPGTGDFSGANVLTF.

This clonotype was counted ten times or more. The chain links TRBV7-2 to TRBJ1-1; 7 positions agree with TRBD1. V lost 5 bases to trimming and J lost 5 bases; unmatched junction nucleotides: 5. There are 13 residues in the CDR3. Looked up from germline, CDR1 is SGHTA and CDR2 is FQGNSA. The CDR3 reads CASSPTGVTEAFF. DNA for the CDR3: TGTGCCAGCAGCCCCACAGGGGTAACTGAAGCTTTCTTT.

The rearrangement links TRBV4-2 to TRBJ1-5, with D tentatively TRBD1 (5 bases). V lost 0 bases, J lost 0 bases, and 12 bases lay in between. Germline loops: CDR1 LGHNA, CDR2 YNFKEQ. The CDR3 loop spans 17 amino acids. In DNA, the CDR3 is TGTGCCAGCAGCCAAGACTCAGGGACCTATAGCAATCAGCCCCAGCATTTT. Its protein product is CASSQDSGTYSNQPQHF.

A few counts support this clonotype. The J gene is TRBJ2-3, the V gene TRBV10-3; 9 bases line up with TRBD1. There are 15 residues in the CDR3. From germline, CDR1 is ENHRY and CDR2 SYGVKD. The ends lost 2 bases at V and 2 bases at J; junction bases unmatched: 2. CDR3 nucleotide sequence: TGTGCCATCAGTGAGACAGGGGGCTTCACAGATACGCAGTATTTT. Translation gives CAISETGGFTDTQYF.

This chain connects TRBV7-9 to TRBJ1-1; unclear D gene. The CDR3 covers 17 residues. The V gene's germline CDR1 is SEHNR and CDR2 FQNEAQ (reference sequence). V lost 0 bases to trimming and J lost 5 bases, with 19 bases between them. The CDR3 region has the DNA TGTGCCAGCAGCTTAGCGTACGGTGATGAGAGGAATACTGAAGCTTTCTTT. Translation gives CASSLAYGDERNTEAFF.

This clonotype has a handful of counts. The V call is TRBV6-6, the J call TRBJ1-1; D gene uncertain. Germline V gene lookup returns CDR1 MNHNY and CDR2 SVGAGI (reference sequence). Trimming stripped 7 bases from V and 3 bases from J, with 9 bases between. The CDR3 totals 12 residues. This CDR3 reads CASKRVDTEAFF. The CDR3 region has the DNA TGTGCCAGCAAAAGGGTGGACACTGAAGCTTTCTTT.

This clonotype turned up a few times. This chain connects TRBV10-3 to TRBJ2-1, with D tentatively TRBD2 (5 bases). CDR3 length equals 15 residues. V was pared by 3 bases and J by 7 bases, with 16 bases between. Germline V gives CDR1 ENHRY, CDR2 SYGVKD. The DNA for the CDR3 is TGTGCCATCAGTGACGAACTAGTAGATTTGAATGAGCAGTTCTTC. Translated: CAISDELVDLNEQFF.

This sequence joins TRBV4-1 and TRBJ1-2, with D possibly TRBD1 on 5 matching bases. V lost 0 bases, J lost 4 bases, and 9 bases lay in between. CDR1 and CDR2 (germline): MGHRA, YSYEKL. The CDR3 runs 14 residues. CDR3 sequence reads: CASSQDQGVYGYTF. The CDR3 nucleotides are TGCGCCAGCAGCCAAGATCAAGGGGTCTATGGCTACACCTTC.

This clonotype has a handful of counts. The rearrangement joins TRBV4-2 to TRBJ1-2; unclear D gene. In germline, CDR1 is LGHNA, CDR2 YNFKEQ. The CDR3 has 16 amino acids. Trimming shortened V by 0 bases and J by 7 bases, and 18 bases separated the two germline ends. In DNA form, the CDR3 reads TGTGCCAGCAGCCAAGAGGCCCCCTTGGAATCGGGTGGCTACACCTTC. Translation gives CASSQEAPLESGGYTF.

This clonotype showed up just a few times. The rearrangement links TRBV12-5 to TRBJ2-5; D is unresolved. The germline V gene encodes CDR1 LGHNT and CDR2 FRNRAP. Trimming took off 1 base at V and 3 bases at J, with 0 bases between the two ends. This CDR3 is built from 11 residues. For the CDR3, the DNA is TGTGCTAGTGGTTTGGAAGAGACCCAGTACTTC. Translation gives CASGLEETQYF.

This chain connects TRBV19 to TRBJ2-1; D perhaps matches TRBD2 (6 bases). This CDR3 has 15 amino acids. Germline loops: CDR1 LNHDA, CDR2 SQIVND (reference sequence). The ends were cut back, 7 bases at V and 6 bases at J, with 19 bases in the middle. The CDR3 sequence is CASTRWSGAINEQFF. CDR3 DNA: TGTGCCAGTACTCGGTGGTCGGGAGCAATCAATGAGCAGTTCTTC.

This chain connects TRBV19 to TRBJ1-1; D may be TRBD1 (6 bases). Germline CDR1 reads LNHDA; CDR2 reads SQIVND (reference sequence). Trimming took off 5 bases at V and 3 bases at J, with 16 bases between the two ends. This CDR3 has 15 amino acids. The CDR3 region is CASSGGAGRYTEAFF. The CDR3 DNA follows: TGTGCCAGTAGTGGGGGGGCAGGGAGGTACACTGAAGCTTTCTTT. Variable domain in full (rest from reference TRBV19 and TRBJ1-1): DGGITQSPKYLFRKEGQNVTLSCEQNLNHDAMYWYRQDPGQGLRLIYYSQIVNDFQKGDIAEGYSVSREKKESFPLTVTSAQKNPTAFYLCASSGGAGRYTEAFFGQGTRLTVV.

The rearrangement joins TRBV28 to TRBJ2-1, with 8 bases aligning to TRBD2. The germline V gene has CDR1 MDHEN and CDR2 SYDVKM. V trimming: 7 bases; J trimming: 1 base; junction bases outside the gene matches: 9. The CDR3 loop spans 16 amino acids. Here the CDR3 DNA reads TGTGCCAGCATCCCCTCACTAGCGGCTTCCTACAATGAGCAGTTCTTC. This codes for CASIPSLAASYNEQFF.

The rearrangement joins TRBV29-1 to TRBJ2-3; a possible D gene is TRBD2 (6 bases). The ends were cut back, 6 bases at V and 4 bases at J, with 20 bases in the middle. The germline CDR1 and CDR2 sequences are SQVTM and ANQGSEA. There are 15 residues in the CDR3. The CDR3 DNA sequence: TGCAGCGTGGGACTTCTGACTAGTTTTGCAGATACGCAGTATTTT. This sequence encodes CSVGLLTSFADTQYF.

The sample holds many counts of this clonotype. As DNA, the CDR3 is TGTGCCAGCTCGCTTAGACGAGGAGGGGGCCGAGGCTCCTACAATGAGCAGTTCTTC. This codes for CASSLRRGGGRGSYNEQFF. The rearrangement uses TRBV7-6 and TRBJ2-1, with D maybe TRBD1 (7 bases). This CDR3 is built from 19 residues. The V end was cut by 8 bases, the J end by 0 bases, with 26 bases between. Germline V lookup: CDR1 SGHVS, CDR2 FNYEAQ.

This clonotype showed up just a few times. This chain's CDR3 is CASSFSGTSGSPYTQYF. CDR3 DNA: TGTGCCAGCAGCTTTTCCGGGACTAGCGGGAGCCCCTATACGCAGTATTTT. The V and J genes are TRBV7-2 and TRBJ2-3, with TRBD2 matching over 14 bases. Germline V gene sequence: CDR1 SGHTA, CDR2 FQGNSA. This CDR3 comprises 17 residues. The V and J ends lost 3 bases and 7 bases, in that order; junction bases with no gene match: 9.